These T cell receptor beta chains were read from a single sample in a study of cytomegalovirus exposure and HLA in healthy donors. Libraries were prepared by immunoSEQ multiplex PCR; TCRdb keeps only in-frame clonotypes and omits some of them. The sample records 130,000 to 150,000 clones, about 73% being singletons. Sequenced: PBMCs. Receptors were obtained from a middle-aged man in good health and CMV-seropositive. The CDR3 runs from the conserved cysteine through the conserved F or W. D genes are given only for firm matches. The size entry is marked missing in some rows and otherwise reads once, few, many or a size class.

v_gene	j_gene	abundance	d_gene	CDR3nt	CDR3aa
TRBV2	TRBJ2-5	.	TRBD1	TGTGCCAGCAGCCCCCGTCGGACAGGGGCCTCATCCGGGGTGACCCAGTACTTC	CASSPRRTGASSGVTQYF
TRBV5-1	TRBJ2-1	.	TRBD2	TGCGCCAGCAGCCCTAGACTAGCGGGAGGGCCCAACAATGAGCAGTTCTTC	CASSPRLAGGPNNEQFF
TRBV11-3	TRBJ2-7	few	.	TGTGCCAGCAGCTTCAGGGGTTCCTACGAGCAGTACTTC	CASSFRGSYEQYF
TRBV12-5	TRBJ1-1	few	TRBD1	TGTGCTAGTGGTGACGGACAGGGGAAAAACACTGAAGCTTTCTTT	CASGDGQGKNTEAFF
TRBV19	TRBJ1-5	.	TRBD1	TGTGCCAGTACCCCGGGACAGTATAGCAATCAGCCCCAGCATTTT	CASTPGQYSNQPQHF
TRBV13	TRBJ2-3	.	TRBD2	TGTGCCAGCAGCTCCGGACTAGCGGCCACAGATACGCAGTATTTT	CASSSGLAATDTQYF
TRBV7-8	TRBJ1-4	.	TRBD1	TGTGCCAGCAGCTTGGCGGGACAGGGGAGGGCGGGTGAAAAACTGTTTTTT	CASSLAGQGRAGEKLFF
TRBV27	TRBJ2-3	.	.	TGTGCCAGCGCCATCCGGGTGGGTGGCACAGATACGCAGTATTTT	CASAIRVGGTDTQYF
TRBV11-2	TRBJ1-1	.	.	TGTGCCAGCAGCCTACGGGGGGCAATCACTGAAGCTTTCTTT	CASSLRGAITEAFF
TRBV7-9	TRBJ2-3	.	.	TGTTCCAGCAGCTATGGGGGACATTTAGCAGATACGCAGTATTTT	CSSSYGGHLADTQYF